Presented here are 27 T cell receptor beta chains from one specimen sequenced in a study of T-cell memory formation after mild COVID-19. TCRdb independently ran MiXCR on the 5' RACE reads; one entry per CDR3 protein. This sample carries 350,000 to 450,000 distinct CDR3 sequences, roughly a quarter of them seen once, and the ten largest clones take about 8.7%. Source material: PBMCs or a T cell subset sorted from them (not recorded which). Every receptor here comes from an adult woman who had mild COVID-19 (a few samples of this study predate the infection). Cell type and time point are not known.

The rearrangement joins TRBV7-8 to TRBJ1-1, with D possibly matching TRBD1 (6 bases). V lost 6 bases to trimming and J lost 4 bases, with 18 bases between them. The germline V gene has CDR1 SGHVS and CDR2 FQNEAQ. This CDR3 has 15 residues. CDR3 loop: CASRRQEVGLTEAFF. As DNA, the CDR3 is TGTGCCAGCAGGCGACAGGAGGTTGGGCTCACTGAAGCTTTCTTT. The entire variable domain, with the rest obtained from reference TRBV7-8 and TRBJ1-1, is as follows: GAGVSQSPRYKVAKRGQDVALRCDPISGHVSLFWYQQALGQGPEFLTYFQNEAQLDKSGLPSDRFFAERPEGSVSTLKIQRTQQEDSAVYLCASRRQEVGLTEAFFGQGTRLTVV.

This chain links TRBV18 with TRBJ1-1, with D hard to call. With 4 bases removed from V and 4 bases from J, the gap between germline ends came to 10 bases. The germline CDR1 and CDR2 sequences are KGHSH and LQKENI. The CDR3 sequence is 13 residues long. DNA of the CDR3: TGTGCCAGCTCACTTCCGGCAGTCACTGAAGCTTTCTTT. Encoded protein: CASSLPAVTEAFF.

The chain couples TRBV2 to TRBJ1-6; D not resolved. Germline V gives CDR1 SNHLY, CDR2 FYNNEI. V lost 5 bases to trimming and J lost 6 bases, with 11 bases between them. This CDR3 has 14 amino acids. As DNA, the CDR3 is TGTGCCAGCAGTAAGGACGGCCGTAATTCACCCCTCCACTTT. Residues: CASSKDGRNSPLHF.

V gene TRBV5-6 combines with J gene TRBJ1-2; a weak D match, TRBD1 (6 bases). CDR3 length: 14 residues. V lost 0 bases to trimming and J lost 3 bases, with 9 bases between them. CDR1 is SGHDT and CDR2 is YYEEEE in the germline V gene. The CDR3 DNA sequence: TGTGCCAGCAGCTTGGTCAGGGGAGACTATGGCTACACCTTC. It encodes CASSLVRGDYGYTF.

This chain connects TRBV12-3 or TRBV12-4 to TRBJ2-3, with TRBD2 matching 9 bases. CDR3 length equals 16 residues. Trimming cost V 5 bases and J 7 bases; bases outside gene matches: 13. CDR3 DNA: TGTGCCAGCAGTCCCATGAGGGGCGGGGGGGCCAATACGCAGTATTTT. Its translation is CASSPMRGGGANTQYF.

This clonotype was counted only a few times. This chain connects TRBV7-8 to TRBJ2-1, with TRBD1 identical over 10 bases. The CDR3 contains 19 residues. The V segment lost 6 bases and the J segment 5 bases; nucleotides outside the gene matches: 19. The germline gives CDR1 SGHVS, CDR2 FQNEAQ. The DNA of the CDR3 is TGTGCCAGCAGACCTGACAGGGGGCGGATAGTGGTTATGGACAATGAGCAGTTCTTC. The encoded protein is CASRPDRGRIVVMDNEQFF.

This clonotype has only a few counts. This chain links TRBV7-2 with TRBJ1-2, with 11 bases matching TRBD1. Germline V gene lookup returns CDR1 SGHTA and CDR2 FQGNSA. The V gene end was trimmed by 5 bases and the J gene end by 4 bases; junction bases not matched to a gene: 9. CDR3 size: 16 residues. CDR3 region: CASSTRTGGGSYGYTF. The CDR3 region has the DNA TGTGCCAGCAGCACACGGACAGGGGGCGGGAGCTATGGCTACACCTTC.

This chain's CDR3 is CATSEHGTAERETQYF. In DNA form, the CDR3 reads TGTGCCACCAGTGAACACGGGACAGCGGAGCGAGAGACCCAGTACTTC. The rearrangement uses TRBV24-1 and TRBJ2-5; the match to TRBD1 covers 7 bases. The germline V gene encodes CDR1 KGHDR and CDR2 SFDVKD. Trimming at V came to 4 bases and at J to 4 bases, leaving 11 bases not matched to a gene. CDR3 length equals 16 residues.

This chain uses TRBV20-1 with TRBJ2-3; D is perhaps TRBD2 (5 bases). The germline CDR1 and CDR2 sequences are DFQATT and SNEGSKA (reference sequence). This CDR3 is 16 amino acids long. Trimming left V 5 bases short and J 2 bases short, with 20 bases between. CDR3 region: CSAASRSRGVTDTQYF. The CDR3, as DNA: TGCAGTGCTGCCTCCCGTAGTCGGGGAGTCACAGATACGCAGTATTTT.

This clonotype was seen a few times. The rearrangement joins TRBV29-1 to TRBJ2-1; 9 positions agree with TRBD1. V gave up 6 bases and J gave up 2 bases; unmatched junction bases: 8. Germline CDR1 and CDR2: SQVTM and ANQGSEA. The CDR3 contains 15 residues. In DNA form, the CDR3 reads TGCAGCGTCCATGGACAGGGGAGGACCTACAATGAGCAGTTCTTC. Translating gives CSVHGQGRTYNEQFF.

This clonotype was observed a handful of times. The chain recombines TRBV5-1 with TRBJ2-5, with D perhaps matching TRBD2 (5 bases). V was trimmed by 3 bases and J by 5 bases, leaving 20 bases between them. The V gene's germline CDR1 is SGHRS and CDR2 YFSETQ. This CDR3 comprises 16 residues. The CDR3 DNA is TGCGCCAGCAGCTCCGGTACCGCTAGCATCGGGGAGACCCAGTACTTC. It specifies CASSSGTASIGETQYF. Together with reference TRBV5-1 and TRBJ2-5, the CDR3 gives the full variable domain: KAGVTQTPRYLIKTRGQQVTLSCSPISGHRSVSWYQQTPGQGLQFLFEYFSETQRNKGNFPGRFSGRQFSNSRSEMNVSTLELGDSALYLCASSSGTASIGETQYFGPGTRLLVL.

The rearrangement joins TRBV4-3 to TRBJ1-1, with 7 positions matching TRBD1. V was clipped by 3 bases and J by 0 bases; unmatched bases: 16. Germline lookup yields CDR1 LGHNA and CDR2 YSLEER. The CDR3 contains 19 residues. In DNA, the CDR3 is TGCGCCAGCAGCCAGAGGACAGGCATCCCTTACGGTATGAACACTGAAGCTTTCTTT. Encoded protein: CASSQRTGIPYGMNTEAFF.

V is TRBV7-8 and J is TRBJ2-6, with D hard to call. Per the germline V gene, CDR1 is SGHVS and CDR2 is FQNEAQ. This CDR3 contains 19 residues. V lost 3 bases, J lost 4 bases, and 22 bases lay in between. The CDR3 DNA sequence: TGTGCCAGCAGCTTTCCACGGCAAGGGCAAGATCCCGGGGCCAACGTCCTGACTTTC. Residues: CASSFPRQGQDPGANVLTF.

Here the CDR3 DNA reads TGTGCCAGCAGCGCGCTCCCGGGACAGGGGAACACAGATACGCAGTATTTT. It codes for CASSALPGQGNTDTQYF. This chain uses TRBV7-3 with TRBJ2-3, with 10 bases fitting TRBD1. Germline V gene data show CDR1 as SGHTA and CDR2 as FQGTGA. The CDR3 runs to 17 residues. The trim removed 5 bases at V and 2 bases at J, leaving 10 bases unmatched.

This clonotype was detected only once. The chain is built from TRBV7-8 and TRBJ1-3; 7 bases line up with TRBD1. Germline assignment: CDR1 SGHVS and CDR2 FQNEAQ. The CDR3 totals 14 residues. V dropped 5 bases and J dropped 4; count of bases not matched to a gene: 5. CDR3 region: CASSTTGAGNTIYF. In DNA form, the CDR3 reads TGTGCCAGCAGCACAACAGGGGCCGGAAACACCATATATTTT.

This clonotype was seen more than once but under ten times. The chain has TRBV14 and TRBJ2-1, with D tentatively TRBD1 (5 bases). Germline CDR1 SGHDN, CDR2 FVKESK. The CDR3 covers 13 residues. Trimming pared 2 bases from V and 3 bases from J, leaving 5 bases between. The CDR3 nucleotides are TGTGCCAGCAGCCAACAGGGCTACAATGAGCAGTTCTTC. Its protein product is CASSQQGYNEQFF.

The chain is built from TRBV15 and TRBJ2-4, with a weak D call TRBD2 (6 bases). V lost 5 bases to trimming and J lost 7 bases, with 12 bases between them. Germline V gene data show CDR1 as LNHNV and CDR2 as YYDKDF (reference sequence). This CDR3 has 13 residues. The CDR3 DNA sequence: TGTGCCACCAGCTCAAGTGGGGGGAACATTCAGTACTTC. Amino acid sequence: CATSSSGGNIQYF.

This clonotype was found a few times. The V gene is TRBV9, the J gene TRBJ1-5; D is unclear. Germline CDR1 reads SGDLS; CDR2 reads YYNGEE. V gave up 4 bases and J gave up 1 base, with 12 bases separating them. The CDR3 covers 15 residues. This CDR3 reads CASSPGVLSNQPQHF. CDR3 nucleotide sequence: TGTGCCAGCAGCCCCGGGGTGTTAAGCAATCAGCCCCAGCATTTT.

The sample holds a few counts of this clonotype. CDR3 in amino acids: CASSSKQSVGELFF. The CDR3 DNA follows: TGTGCCAGCAGCTCCAAACAGTCGGTCGGGGAGCTGTTTTTT. The rearrangement links TRBV7-3 to TRBJ2-2; no firm D call. There are 14 residues in the CDR3. Germline V gene sequence: CDR1 SGHTA, CDR2 FQGTGA. Between the trimmed V and J ends, which lost 4 bases and 7 bases, there was a span of 13 bases.

The genes are TRBV20-1 and TRBJ2-7; 13 bases align to TRBD2. There are 17 residues in the CDR3. The J segment lost 4 bases and the V segment lost 0 bases, leaving 9 bases of the junction unmatched. The V gene's germline CDR1 is DFQATT and CDR2 SNEGSKA (reference sequence). DNA for the CDR3: TGCAGTGCTAGAGATCGGAGGACTAGCGGGAGTCCGTACGAGCAGTACTTC. Translation gives CSARDRRTSGSPYEQYF.

CDR3 DNA: TGTGCCACCAGTGATGAGCGGGGGGCCCCTAGCACAGATACGCAGTATTTT. Its translation: CATSDERGAPSTDTQYF. The chain has TRBV24-1 and TRBJ2-3; 9 bases are shared with TRBD2. Germline V gene sequence: CDR1 KGHDR, CDR2 SFDVKD. CDR3 length equals 17 residues. J lost 0 bases, V lost 3 bases, and 6 bases had no gene match.

This clonotype occurred a few times. The rearrangement links TRBV7-3 to TRBJ2-1, with 9 bases lining up with TRBD2. Germline V gene data show CDR1 as SGHTA and CDR2 as FQGTGA. V gave up 1 base and J gave up 8 bases; unmatched junction bases: 9. The CDR3 has 16 amino acids. CDR3 protein: CASSLSGGAGEHEQFF. DNA of the CDR3: TGTGCCAGCAGCTTAAGCGGGGGGGCCGGGGAGCATGAGCAGTTCTTC.

The J gene is TRBJ1-5, the V gene TRBV20-1, with 7 positions matching TRBD1. CDR3 size: 16 residues. From germline, CDR1 is DFQATT and CDR2 SNEGSKA (reference sequence). Losses at the gene ends were 8 bases for V and 0 bases for J; bases not matched to a gene: 13. In DNA, the CDR3 is TGCAGTTCGTTCGGGACAGCCGACTATAGCAATCAGCCCCAGCATTTT. Its protein is CSSFGTADYSNQPQHF.

This clonotype was detected a few times. The chain couples TRBV27 to TRBJ2-7; 8 nucleotides agree with TRBD2. Germline assignment: CDR1 MNHEY and CDR2 SMNVEV (reference sequence). J gave up 3 bases and V 7 bases, and 8 bases lay outside the gene matches. The CDR3 has 14 residues. CDR3 DNA sequence: TGTGCCAGCAATCCGGGACTAGGAGGCTACGAGCAGTACTTC. Translation: CASNPGLGGYEQYF.

This clonotype was counted between two and nine times. The V gene is TRBV29-1, the J gene TRBJ1-2; D remains unclear. Germline CDR1 is SQVTM and CDR2 is ANQGSEA. The CDR3 extends over 13 amino acids. V lost 1 base, J lost 3 bases, and 9 bases lay in between. CDR3 region: CSVEGGFDYGYTF. The DNA for the CDR3 is TGCAGCGTTGAAGGGGGATTCGACTATGGCTACACCTTC. Using reference TRBV29-1 and TRBJ1-2 for the parts outside the CDR3, the full variable domain is SAVISQKPSRDICQRGTSLTIQCQVDSQVTMMFWYRQQPGQSLTLIATANQGSEATYESGFVIDKFPISRPNLTFSTLTVSNMSPEDSSIYLCSVEGGFDYGYTFGSGTRLTVV.

The CDR3 loop is CASSPLARSLAKNIQYF. CDR3 DNA sequence: TGTGCCAGCAGCCCCCTTGCAAGAAGCCTAGCCAAAAACATTCAGTACTTC. The rearrangement links TRBV7-9 to TRBJ2-4, with unresolved D. Germline V gene sequence: CDR1 SEHNR, CDR2 FQNEAQ (reference sequence). There are 17 residues in the CDR3. V lost 5 bases to trimming and J lost 0 bases, with 17 bases between them.

This clonotype was counted only a few times. V is TRBV27 and J is TRBJ2-7, with 9 bases aligning to TRBD1. V shed 5 bases, J shed 4 bases, and the junction held 12 bases outside the gene matches. The CDR3 sequence is 16 residues long. Germline CDR1 reads MNHEY; CDR2 reads SMNVEV (reference sequence). As DNA, the CDR3 is TGTGCCAGCAGTGCTAGGACAGGGGCCTTTGGGTACGAGCAGTACTTC. As protein: CASSARTGAFGYEQYF.